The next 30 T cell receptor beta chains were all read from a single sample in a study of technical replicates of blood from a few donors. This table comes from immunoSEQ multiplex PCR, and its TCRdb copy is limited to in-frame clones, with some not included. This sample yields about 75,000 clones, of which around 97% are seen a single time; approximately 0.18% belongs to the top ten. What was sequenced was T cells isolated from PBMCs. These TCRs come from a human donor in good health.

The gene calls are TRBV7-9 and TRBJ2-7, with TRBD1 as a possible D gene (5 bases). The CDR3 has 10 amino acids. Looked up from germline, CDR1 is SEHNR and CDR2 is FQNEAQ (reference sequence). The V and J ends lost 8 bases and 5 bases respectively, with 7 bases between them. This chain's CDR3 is CASQGDEQYF. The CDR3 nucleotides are TGTGCCAGCCAGGGCGACGAGCAGTACTTC.

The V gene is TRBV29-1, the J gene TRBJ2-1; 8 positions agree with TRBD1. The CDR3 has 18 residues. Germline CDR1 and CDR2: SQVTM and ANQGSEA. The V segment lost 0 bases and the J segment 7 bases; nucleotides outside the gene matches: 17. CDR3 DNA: TGCAGCGTTGAAGATCCCCTCCTAGGCGACAGGGGAGGTAATGAGCAGTTCTTC. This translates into CSVEDPLLGDRGGNEQFF.

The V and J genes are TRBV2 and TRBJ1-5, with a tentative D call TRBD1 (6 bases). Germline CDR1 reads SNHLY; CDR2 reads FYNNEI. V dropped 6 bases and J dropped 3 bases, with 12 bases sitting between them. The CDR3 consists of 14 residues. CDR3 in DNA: TGTGCCAGCAGCGCCGACAGGATCAATCAGCCCCAGCATTTT. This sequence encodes CASSADRINQPQHF.

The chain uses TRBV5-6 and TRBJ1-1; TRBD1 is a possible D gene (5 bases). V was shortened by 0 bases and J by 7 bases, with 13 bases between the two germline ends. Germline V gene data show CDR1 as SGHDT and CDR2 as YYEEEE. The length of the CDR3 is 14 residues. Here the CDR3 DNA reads TGTGCCAGCAGCTTGGAGGGGTTCGAGGTTGAAGCTTTCTTT. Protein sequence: CASSLEGFEVEAFF.

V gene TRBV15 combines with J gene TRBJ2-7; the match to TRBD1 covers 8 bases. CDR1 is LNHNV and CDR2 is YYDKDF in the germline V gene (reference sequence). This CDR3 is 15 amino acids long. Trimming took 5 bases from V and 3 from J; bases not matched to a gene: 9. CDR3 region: CATSVSRQGFYEQYF. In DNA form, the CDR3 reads TGTGCCACCAGCGTATCCCGACAGGGGTTCTACGAGCAGTACTTC.

In DNA form, the CDR3 reads TGTGCCAGCAGCTTGGCAGGAACTAATGAAAAACTGTTTTTT. Translated, it gives CASSLAGTNEKLFF. The V call is TRBV5-4, the J call TRBJ1-4; no clear D gene. This CDR3 region has 14 residues. Germline V gene lookup returns CDR1 SGHNT and CDR2 YYREEE (reference sequence). Trimming removed 0 bases at V and 1 base at J, with 4 bases between.

The CDR3 sequence is CASKEGITYEQYF. The CDR3 DNA sequence: TGTGCCAGCAAAGAGGGAATAACCTACGAGCAGTACTTC. The chain has TRBV2 and TRBJ2-7; tentative D call: TRBD2 (5 bases). V shed 7 bases and J shed 2 bases, with 12 bases lying between them. This CDR3 contains 13 residues. The V gene's germline CDR1 is SNHLY and CDR2 FYNNEI.

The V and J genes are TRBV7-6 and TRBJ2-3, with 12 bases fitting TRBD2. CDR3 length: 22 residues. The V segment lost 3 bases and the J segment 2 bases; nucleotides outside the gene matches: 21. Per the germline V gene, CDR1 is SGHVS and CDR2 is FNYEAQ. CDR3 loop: CASSLARLAGEAPALHTDTQYF. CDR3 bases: TGTGCCAGCAGCTTGGCAAGACTAGCGGGGGAGGCCCCCGCCCTACACACAGATACGCAGTATTTT.

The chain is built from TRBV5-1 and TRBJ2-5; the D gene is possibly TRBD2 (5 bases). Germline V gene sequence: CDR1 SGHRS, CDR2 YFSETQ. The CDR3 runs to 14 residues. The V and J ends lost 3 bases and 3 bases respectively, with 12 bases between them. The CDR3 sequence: CASSSGLLKETQYF. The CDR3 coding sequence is TGCGCCAGCAGCTCTGGACTCCTAAAAGAGACCCAGTACTTC.

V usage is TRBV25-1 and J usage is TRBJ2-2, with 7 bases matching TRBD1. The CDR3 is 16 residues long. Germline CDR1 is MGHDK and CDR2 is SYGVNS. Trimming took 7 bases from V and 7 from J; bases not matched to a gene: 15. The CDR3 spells CASTPQWDSGGGELFF. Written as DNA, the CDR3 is TGTGCCAGCACCCCCCAATGGGACAGCGGAGGCGGGGAGCTGTTTTTT.

The CDR3 loop is CASSPGAYEQYF. In nucleotides, the CDR3 is TGTGCCAGCAGCCCGGGGGCCTACGAGCAGTACTTC. The J gene is TRBJ2-7, the V gene TRBV14, with D perhaps TRBD2 (6 bases). CDR1 SGHDN and CDR2 FVKESK come from the germline V gene. The CDR3 length is 12 residues. Trimming shortened V by 4 bases and J by 2 bases, and 6 bases separated the two germline ends.

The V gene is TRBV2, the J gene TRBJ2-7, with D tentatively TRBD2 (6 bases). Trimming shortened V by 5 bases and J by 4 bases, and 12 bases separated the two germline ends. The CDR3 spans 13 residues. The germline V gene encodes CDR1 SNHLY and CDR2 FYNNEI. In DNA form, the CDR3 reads TGTGCCAGCAGTCGGACTAAGTTGTACGAGCAGTACTTC. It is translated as CASSRTKLYEQYF.

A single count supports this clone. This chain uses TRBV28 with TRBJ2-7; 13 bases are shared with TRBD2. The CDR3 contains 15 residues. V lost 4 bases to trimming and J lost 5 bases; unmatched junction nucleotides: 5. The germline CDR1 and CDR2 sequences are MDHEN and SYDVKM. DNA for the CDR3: TGTGCCAGCAGTTCACTAGCGGGAGGGTTAGACGAGCAGTACTTC. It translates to CASSSLAGGLDEQYF.

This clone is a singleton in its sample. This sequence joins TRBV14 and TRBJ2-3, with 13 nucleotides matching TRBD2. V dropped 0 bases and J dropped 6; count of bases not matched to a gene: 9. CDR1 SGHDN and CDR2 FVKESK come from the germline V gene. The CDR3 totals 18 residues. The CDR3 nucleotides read TGTGCCAGCAGCCAAGATCGAGGACTAGCGGGAGTTGCGGATACGCAGTATTTT. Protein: CASSQDRGLAGVADTQYF.

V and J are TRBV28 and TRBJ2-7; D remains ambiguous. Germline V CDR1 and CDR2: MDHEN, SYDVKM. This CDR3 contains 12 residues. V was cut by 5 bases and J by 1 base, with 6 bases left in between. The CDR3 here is CASSRVSYEQYF. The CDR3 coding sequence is TGTGCCAGCAGTCGGGTTTCCTACGAGCAGTACTTC.

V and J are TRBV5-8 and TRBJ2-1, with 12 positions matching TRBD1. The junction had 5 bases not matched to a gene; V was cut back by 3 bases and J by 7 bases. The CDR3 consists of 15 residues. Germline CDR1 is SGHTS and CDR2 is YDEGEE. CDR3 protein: CASSWMGQGANEQFF. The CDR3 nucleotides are TGTGCCAGCAGCTGGATGGGACAGGGGGCGAATGAGCAGTTCTTC.

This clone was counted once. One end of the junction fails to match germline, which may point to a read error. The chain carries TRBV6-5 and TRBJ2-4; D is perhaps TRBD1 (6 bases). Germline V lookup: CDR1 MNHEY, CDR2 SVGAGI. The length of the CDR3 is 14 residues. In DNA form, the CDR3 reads TGTGCCAGCAGTTCGGGACACCCTCATATAGTTCCCATTTTC. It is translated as CASSSGHPHIVPIF.

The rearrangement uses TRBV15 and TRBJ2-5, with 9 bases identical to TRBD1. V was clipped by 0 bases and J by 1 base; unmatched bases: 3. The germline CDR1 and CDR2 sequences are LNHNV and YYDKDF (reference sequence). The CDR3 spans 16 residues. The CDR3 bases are TGTGCCACCAGCAGAGAGCGGGACAGGGTCCAAGAGACCCAGTACTTC. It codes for CATSRERDRVQETQYF. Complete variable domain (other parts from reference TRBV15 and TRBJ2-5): DAMVIQNPRYQVTQFGKPVTLSCSQTLNHNVMYWYQQKSSQAPKLLFHYYDKDFNNEADTPDNFQSRRPNTSFCFLDIRSPGLGDTAMYLCATSRERDRVQETQYFGPGTRLLVL.

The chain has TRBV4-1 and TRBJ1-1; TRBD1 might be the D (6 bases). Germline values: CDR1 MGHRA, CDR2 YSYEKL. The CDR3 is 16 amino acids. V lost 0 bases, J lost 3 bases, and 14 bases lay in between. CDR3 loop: CASSQDRGFRDTEAFF. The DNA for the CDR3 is TGCGCCAGCAGCCAAGATAGGGGGTTCCGAGACACTGAAGCTTTCTTT.

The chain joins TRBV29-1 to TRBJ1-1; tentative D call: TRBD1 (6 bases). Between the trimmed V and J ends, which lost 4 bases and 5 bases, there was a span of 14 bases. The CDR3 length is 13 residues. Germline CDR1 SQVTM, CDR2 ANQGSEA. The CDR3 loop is CSVVRGARTEAFF. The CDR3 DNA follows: TGCAGCGTTGTACGGGGGGCGAGAACTGAAGCTTTCTTT.

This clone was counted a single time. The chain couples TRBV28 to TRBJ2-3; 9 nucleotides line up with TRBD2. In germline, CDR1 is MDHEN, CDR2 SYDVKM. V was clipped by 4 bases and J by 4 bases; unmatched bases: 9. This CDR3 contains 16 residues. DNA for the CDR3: TGTGCCAGCAGTTCGATAGCGGGAGTTCGCGCAGATACGCAGTATTTT. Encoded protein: CASSSIAGVRADTQYF.

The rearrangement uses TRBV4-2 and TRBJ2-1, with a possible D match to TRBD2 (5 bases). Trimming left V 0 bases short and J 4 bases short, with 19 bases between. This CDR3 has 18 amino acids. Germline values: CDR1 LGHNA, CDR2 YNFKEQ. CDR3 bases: TGTGCCAGCAGCCAAGATCATACTAGGATGGTGACGTACAATGAGCAGTTCTTC. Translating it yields CASSQDHTRMVTYNEQFF.

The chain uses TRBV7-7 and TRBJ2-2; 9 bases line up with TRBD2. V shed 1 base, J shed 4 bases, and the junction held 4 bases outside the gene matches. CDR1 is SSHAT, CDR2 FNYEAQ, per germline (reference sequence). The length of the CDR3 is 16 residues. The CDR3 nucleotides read TGTGCCAGCAGCTTAGTCGCGGGAGGGCCCACCGGGGAGCTGTTTTTT. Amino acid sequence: CASSLVAGGPTGELFF.

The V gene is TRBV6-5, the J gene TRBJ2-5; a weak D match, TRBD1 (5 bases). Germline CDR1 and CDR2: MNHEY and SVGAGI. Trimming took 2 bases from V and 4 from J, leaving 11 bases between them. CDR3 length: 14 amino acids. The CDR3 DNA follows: TGTGCCAGCAGTTACGGGGCCGAAGGAGAGACCCAGTACTTC. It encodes CASSYGAEGETQYF.

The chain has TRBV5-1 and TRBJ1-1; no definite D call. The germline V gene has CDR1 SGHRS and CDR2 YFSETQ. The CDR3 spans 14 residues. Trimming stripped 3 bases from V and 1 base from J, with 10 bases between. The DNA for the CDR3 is TGCGCCAGCAGCTCGAATATGCGGAACACTGAAGCTTTCTTT. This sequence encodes CASSSNMRNTEAFF. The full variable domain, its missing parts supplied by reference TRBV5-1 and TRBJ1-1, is KAGVTQTPRYLIKTRGQQVTLSCSPISGHRSVSWYQQTPGQGLQFLFEYFSETQRNKGNFPGRFSGRQFSNSRSEMNVSTLELGDSALYLCASSSNMRNTEAFFGQGTRLTVV.

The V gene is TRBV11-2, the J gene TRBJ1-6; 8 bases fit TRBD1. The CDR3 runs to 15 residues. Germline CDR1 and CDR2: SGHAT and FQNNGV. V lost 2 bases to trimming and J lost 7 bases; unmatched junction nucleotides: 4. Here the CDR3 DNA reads TGTGCCAGCAGCTTATGGACAGGGCTAAATTCACCCCTCCACTTT. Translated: CASSLWTGLNSPLHF.

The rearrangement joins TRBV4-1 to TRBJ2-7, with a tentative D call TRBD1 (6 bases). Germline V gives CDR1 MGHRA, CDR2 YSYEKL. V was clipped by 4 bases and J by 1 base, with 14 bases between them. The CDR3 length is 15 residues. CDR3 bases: TGCGCCAGCAGCCTAGTTCGGGGACAATCCTACGAGCAGTACTTC. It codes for CASSLVRGQSYEQYF.

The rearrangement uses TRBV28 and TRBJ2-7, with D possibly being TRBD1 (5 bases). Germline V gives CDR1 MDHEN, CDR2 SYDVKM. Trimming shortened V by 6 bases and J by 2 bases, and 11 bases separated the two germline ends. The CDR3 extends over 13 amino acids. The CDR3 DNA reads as TGTGCCAGCAGCTTAGACAGCCCCTACGAGCAGTACTTC. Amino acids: CASSLDSPYEQYF.

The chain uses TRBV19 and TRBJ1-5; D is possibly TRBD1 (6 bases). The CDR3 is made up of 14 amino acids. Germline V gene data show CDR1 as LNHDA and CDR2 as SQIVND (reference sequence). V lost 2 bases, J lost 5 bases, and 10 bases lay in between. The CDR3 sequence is CASSIQGPYQPQHF. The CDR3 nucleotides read TGTGCCAGTAGTATACAGGGGCCCTATCAGCCCCAGCATTTT.

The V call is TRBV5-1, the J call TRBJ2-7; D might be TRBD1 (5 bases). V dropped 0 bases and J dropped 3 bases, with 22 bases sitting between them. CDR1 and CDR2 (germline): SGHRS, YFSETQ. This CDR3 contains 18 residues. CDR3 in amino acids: CASSLGSLTATRSYEQYF. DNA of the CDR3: TGCGCCAGCAGCTTGGGCTCTTTGACAGCGACTCGGAGCTACGAGCAGTACTTC. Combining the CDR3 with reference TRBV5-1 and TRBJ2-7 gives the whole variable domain KAGVTQTPRYLIKTRGQQVTLSCSPISGHRSVSWYQQTPGQGLQFLFEYFSETQRNKGNFPGRFSGRQFSNSRSEMNVSTLELGDSALYLCASSLGSLTATRSYEQYFGPGTRLTVT.